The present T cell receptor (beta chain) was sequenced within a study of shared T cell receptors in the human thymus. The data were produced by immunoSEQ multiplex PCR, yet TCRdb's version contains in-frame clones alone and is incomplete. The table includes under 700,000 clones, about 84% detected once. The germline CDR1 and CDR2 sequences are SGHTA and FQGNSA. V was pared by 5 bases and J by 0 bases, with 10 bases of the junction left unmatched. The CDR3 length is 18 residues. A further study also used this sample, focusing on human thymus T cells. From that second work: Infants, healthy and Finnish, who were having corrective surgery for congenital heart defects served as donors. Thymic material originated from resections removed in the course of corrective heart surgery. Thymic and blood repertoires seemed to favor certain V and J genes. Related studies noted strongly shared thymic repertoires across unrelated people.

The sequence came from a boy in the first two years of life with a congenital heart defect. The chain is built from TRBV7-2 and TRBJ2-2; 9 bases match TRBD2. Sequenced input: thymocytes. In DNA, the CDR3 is TGTGCCAGCAGCCCCTCACGGGCGGGAGGGCCGAACACCGGGGAGCTGTTTTTT. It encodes CASSPSRAGGPNTGELFF.